This entry features one T cell receptor (beta chain) sequence. The CDR3 has 15 amino acids. V lost 2 bases, J lost 2 bases, and 12 bases lay in between. CDR1 is SGHTA, CDR2 FQGNSA, per germline. This record comes from a study of cytomegalovirus exposure and HLA in healthy donors. A multiplex PCR was run with 60 Vbeta primers and 13 Jbeta primers. TCRdb's table, derived via immunoSEQ multiplex PCR, lists solely in-frame clones and lacks some. The table shows 80,000 or so clones, with under 80% occurring only once. Sequences were obtained from PBMCs. This clonotype was sampled from a male donor in good health and CMV-seropositive. This chain connects TRBV7-2 to TRBJ1-2; tentatively, D is TRBD1 (6 bases). The CDR3, as DNA: TGTGCCAGCAGCTTAAAGACAGGACCCAACTATGGCTACACCTTC. Translated: CASSLKTGPNYGYTF.